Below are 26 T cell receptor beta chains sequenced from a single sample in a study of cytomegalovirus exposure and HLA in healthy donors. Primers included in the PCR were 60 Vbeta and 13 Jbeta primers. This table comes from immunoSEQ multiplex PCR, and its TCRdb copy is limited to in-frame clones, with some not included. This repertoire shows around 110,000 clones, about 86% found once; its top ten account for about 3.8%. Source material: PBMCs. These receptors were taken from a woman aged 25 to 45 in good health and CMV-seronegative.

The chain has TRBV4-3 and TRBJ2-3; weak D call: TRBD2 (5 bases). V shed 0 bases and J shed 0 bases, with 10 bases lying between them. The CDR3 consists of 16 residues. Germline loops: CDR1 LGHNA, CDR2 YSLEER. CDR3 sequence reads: CASSQDPDSSTDTQYF. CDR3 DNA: TGCGCCAGCAGCCAAGATCCGGACTCTAGCACAGATACGCAGTATTTT.

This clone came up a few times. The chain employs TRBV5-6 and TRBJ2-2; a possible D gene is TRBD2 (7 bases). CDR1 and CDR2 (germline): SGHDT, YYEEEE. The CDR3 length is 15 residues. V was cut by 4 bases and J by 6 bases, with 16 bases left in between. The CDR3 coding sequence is TGTGCCAGCAGCGGATGGGGGGGCGCTCCCGGGGAGCTGTTTTTT. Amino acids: CASSGWGGAPGELFF.

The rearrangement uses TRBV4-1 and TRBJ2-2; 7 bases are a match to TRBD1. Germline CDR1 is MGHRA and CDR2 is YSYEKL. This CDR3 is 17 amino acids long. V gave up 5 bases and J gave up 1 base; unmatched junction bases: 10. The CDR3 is CASSKRSQGLNTGELFF. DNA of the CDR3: TGCGCCAGCAGCAAGCGCTCACAGGGGTTGAACACCGGGGAGCTGTTTTTT.

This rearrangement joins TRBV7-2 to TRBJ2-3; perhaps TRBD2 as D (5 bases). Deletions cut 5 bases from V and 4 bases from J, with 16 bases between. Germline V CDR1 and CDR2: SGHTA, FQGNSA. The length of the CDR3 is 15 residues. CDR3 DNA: TGTGCCAGCAGCCCCCGGCGAGGGTTCGCAGATACGCAGTATTTT. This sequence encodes CASSPRRGFADTQYF.

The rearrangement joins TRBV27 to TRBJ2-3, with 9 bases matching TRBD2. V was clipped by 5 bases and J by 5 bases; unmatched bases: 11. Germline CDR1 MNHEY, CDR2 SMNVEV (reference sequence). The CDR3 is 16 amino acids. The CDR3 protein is CASSMGLAGGEDTQYF. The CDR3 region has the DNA TGTGCCAGCAGTATGGGACTAGCTGGCGGGGAAGATACGCAGTATTTT.

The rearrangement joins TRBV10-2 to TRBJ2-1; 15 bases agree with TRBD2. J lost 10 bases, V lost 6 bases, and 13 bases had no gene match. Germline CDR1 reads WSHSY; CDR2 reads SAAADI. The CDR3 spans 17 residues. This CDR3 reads CASSGLAGGPSDREQFF. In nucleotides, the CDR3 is TGCGCCAGCAGCGGACTAGCGGGAGGGCCAAGTGATAGGGAGCAGTTCTTC.

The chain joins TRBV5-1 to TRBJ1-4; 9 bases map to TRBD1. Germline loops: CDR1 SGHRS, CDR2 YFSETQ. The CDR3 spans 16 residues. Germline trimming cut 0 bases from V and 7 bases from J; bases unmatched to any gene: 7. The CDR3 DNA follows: TGCGCCAGCAGCTTGGAAGGGACAGGGAATACTGAAAAACTGTTTTTT. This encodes CASSLEGTGNTEKLFF.

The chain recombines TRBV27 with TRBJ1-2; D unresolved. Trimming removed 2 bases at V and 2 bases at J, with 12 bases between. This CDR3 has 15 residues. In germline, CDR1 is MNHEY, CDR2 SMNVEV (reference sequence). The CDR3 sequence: CASSLKPPGNYGYTF. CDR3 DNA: TGTGCCAGCAGTTTAAAACCGCCGGGGAACTATGGCTACACCTTC.

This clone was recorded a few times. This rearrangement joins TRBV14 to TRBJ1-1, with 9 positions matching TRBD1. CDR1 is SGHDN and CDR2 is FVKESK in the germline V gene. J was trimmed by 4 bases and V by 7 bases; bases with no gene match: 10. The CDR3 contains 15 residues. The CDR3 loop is CASMVQGALSTEAFF. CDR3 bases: TGTGCCAGCATGGTACAGGGGGCTCTGAGCACTGAAGCTTTCTTT.

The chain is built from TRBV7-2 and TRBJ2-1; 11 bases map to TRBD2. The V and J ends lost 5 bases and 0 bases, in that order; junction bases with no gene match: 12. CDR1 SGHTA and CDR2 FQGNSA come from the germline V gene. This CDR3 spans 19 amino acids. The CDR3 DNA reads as TGTGCCAGCAGCCGGAAACCACTAGCGGGGGCGAGCTCCTACAATGAGCAGTTCTTC. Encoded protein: CASSRKPLAGASSYNEQFF.

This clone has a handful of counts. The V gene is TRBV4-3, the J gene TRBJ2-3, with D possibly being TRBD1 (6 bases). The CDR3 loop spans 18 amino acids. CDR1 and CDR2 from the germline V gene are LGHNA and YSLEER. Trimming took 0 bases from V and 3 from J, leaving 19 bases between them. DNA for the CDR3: TGCGCCAGCAGCCAAGATCTAGGACAGAGCAGAACTACAGATACGCAGTATTTT. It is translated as CASSQDLGQSRTTDTQYF.

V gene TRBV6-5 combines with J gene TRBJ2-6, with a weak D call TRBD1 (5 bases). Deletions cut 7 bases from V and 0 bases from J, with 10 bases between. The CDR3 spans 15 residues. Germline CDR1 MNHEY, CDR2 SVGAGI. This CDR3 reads CASTSDSSGANVLTF. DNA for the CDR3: TGTGCCAGCACCTCAGACAGCTCTGGGGCCAACGTCCTGACTTTC.

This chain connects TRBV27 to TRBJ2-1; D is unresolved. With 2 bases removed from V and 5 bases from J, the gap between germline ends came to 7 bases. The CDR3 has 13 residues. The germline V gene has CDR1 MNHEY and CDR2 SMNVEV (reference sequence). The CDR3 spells CASSLDSNNEQFF. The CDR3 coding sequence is TGTGCCAGCAGTTTAGACTCTAACAATGAGCAGTTCTTC.

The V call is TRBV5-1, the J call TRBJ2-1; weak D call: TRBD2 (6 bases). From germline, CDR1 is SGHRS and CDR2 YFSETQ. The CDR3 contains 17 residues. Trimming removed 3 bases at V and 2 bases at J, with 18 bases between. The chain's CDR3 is CASSSRESGATYNEQFF. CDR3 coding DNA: TGCGCCAGCAGCTCCCGCGAGTCGGGAGCCACCTACAATGAGCAGTTCTTC.

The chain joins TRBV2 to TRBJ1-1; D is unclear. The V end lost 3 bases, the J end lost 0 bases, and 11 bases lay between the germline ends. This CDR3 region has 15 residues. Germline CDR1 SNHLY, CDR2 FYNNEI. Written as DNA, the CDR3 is TGTGCCAGCAGTGACCACGGGCGGGTGAACACTGAAGCTTTCTTT. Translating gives CASSDHGRVNTEAFF.

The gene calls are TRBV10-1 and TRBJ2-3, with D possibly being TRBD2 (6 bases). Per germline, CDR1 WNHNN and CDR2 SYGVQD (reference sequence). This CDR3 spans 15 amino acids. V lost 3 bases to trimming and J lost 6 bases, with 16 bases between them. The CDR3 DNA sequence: TGCGCCAGCAGTGAAAGGGACTCCGTTTTGGATACGCAGTATTTT. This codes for CASSERDSVLDTQYF.

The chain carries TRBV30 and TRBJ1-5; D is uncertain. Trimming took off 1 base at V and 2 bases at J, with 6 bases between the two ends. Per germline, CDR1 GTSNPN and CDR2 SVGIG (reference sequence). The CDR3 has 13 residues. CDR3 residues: CAWSASGNQPQHF. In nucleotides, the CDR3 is TGTGCCTGGAGTGCTTCCGGCAATCAGCCCCAGCATTTT. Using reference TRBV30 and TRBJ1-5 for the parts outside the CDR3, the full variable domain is SQTIHQWPATLVQPVGSPLSLECTVEGTSNPNLYWYRQAAGRGLQLLFYSVGIGQISSEVPQNLSASRPQDRQFILSSKKLLLSDSGFYLCAWSASGNQPQHFGDGTRLSIL.

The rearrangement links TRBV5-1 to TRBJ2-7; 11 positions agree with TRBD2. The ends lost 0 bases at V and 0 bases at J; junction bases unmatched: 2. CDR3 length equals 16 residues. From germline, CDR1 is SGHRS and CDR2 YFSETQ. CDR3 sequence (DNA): TGCGCCAGCAGCTTGGGACTAGCGGGGAGCTCCTACGAGCAGTACTTC. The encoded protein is CASSLGLAGSSYEQYF.

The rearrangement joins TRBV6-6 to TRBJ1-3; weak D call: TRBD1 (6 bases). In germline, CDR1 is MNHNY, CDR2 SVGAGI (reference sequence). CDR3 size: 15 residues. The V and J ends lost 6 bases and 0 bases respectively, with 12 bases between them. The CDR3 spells CASSPGGGSGNTIYF. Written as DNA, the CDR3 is TGTGCCAGCAGCCCGGGAGGGGGCTCTGGAAACACCATATATTTT.

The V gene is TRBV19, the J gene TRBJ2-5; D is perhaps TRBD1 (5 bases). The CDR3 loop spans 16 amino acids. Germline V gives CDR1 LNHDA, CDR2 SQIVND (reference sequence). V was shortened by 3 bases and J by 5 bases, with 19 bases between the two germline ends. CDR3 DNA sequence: TGTGCCAGTAGTATCAGGCAGCAGGGATTTGGGGAGACCCAGTACTTC. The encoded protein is CASSIRQQGFGETQYF.

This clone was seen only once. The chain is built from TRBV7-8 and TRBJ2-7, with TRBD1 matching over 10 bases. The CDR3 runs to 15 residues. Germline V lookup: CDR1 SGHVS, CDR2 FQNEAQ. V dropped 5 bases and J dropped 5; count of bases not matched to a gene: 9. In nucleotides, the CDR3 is TGTGCCAGCAGCCATATCCCGGGACAGGGGAACGAGCAGTACTTC. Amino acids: CASSHIPGQGNEQYF.

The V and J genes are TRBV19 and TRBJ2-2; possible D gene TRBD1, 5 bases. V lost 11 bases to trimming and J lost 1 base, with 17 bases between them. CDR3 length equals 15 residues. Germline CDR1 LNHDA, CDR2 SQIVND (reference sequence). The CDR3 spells CARKAGFLNTGELFF. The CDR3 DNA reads TGTGCCCGGAAAGCAGGGTTTTTGAACACCGGGGAGCTGTTTTTT.

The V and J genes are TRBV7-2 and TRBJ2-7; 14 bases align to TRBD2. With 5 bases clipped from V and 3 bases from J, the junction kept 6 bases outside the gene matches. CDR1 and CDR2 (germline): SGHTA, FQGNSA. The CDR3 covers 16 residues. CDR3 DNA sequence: TGTGCCAGCAGCCCAGGACTAGCGGGAGGTGGCTACGAGCAGTACTTC. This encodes CASSPGLAGGGYEQYF.

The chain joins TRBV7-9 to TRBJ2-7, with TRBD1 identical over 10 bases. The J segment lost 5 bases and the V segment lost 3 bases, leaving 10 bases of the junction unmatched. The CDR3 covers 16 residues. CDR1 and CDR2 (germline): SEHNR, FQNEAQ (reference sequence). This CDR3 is CASSLTGGGSLNEQYF. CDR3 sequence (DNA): TGTGCCAGCAGCTTGACAGGGGGCGGATCTCTTAACGAGCAGTACTTC.

The CDR3 spells CASTGTGGNHGYTF. DNA of the CDR3: TGTGCCAGCACCGGGACAGGGGGCAATCATGGCTACACCTTC. This chain links TRBV25-1 with TRBJ1-2; 12 nucleotides align to TRBD1. V lost 7 bases, J lost 6 bases, and 6 bases stayed unmatched. Per germline, CDR1 MGHDK and CDR2 SYGVNS. CDR3 length: 14 amino acids.

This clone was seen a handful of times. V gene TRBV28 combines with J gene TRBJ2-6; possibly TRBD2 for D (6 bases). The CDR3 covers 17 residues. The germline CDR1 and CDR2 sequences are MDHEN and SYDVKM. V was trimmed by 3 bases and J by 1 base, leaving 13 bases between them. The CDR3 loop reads CASSFGGVGSGANVLTF. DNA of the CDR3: TGTGCCAGCAGTTTTGGAGGGGTCGGGTCTGGGGCCAACGTCCTGACTTTC. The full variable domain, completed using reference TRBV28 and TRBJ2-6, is DVKVTQSSRYLVKRTGEKVFLECVQDMDHENMFWYRQDPGLGLRLIYFSYDVKMKEKGDIPEGYSVSREKKERFSLILESASTNQTSMYLCASSFGGVGSGANVLTFGAGSRLTVL.